Listed here are 10 T cell receptor beta chains from one sample, sequenced in a study of early T cells in non-severe SARS-CoV-2 infection. TCRdb fed the 5' RACE reads into MiXCR, producing one record per CDR3 protein. The sample lists approximately 90,000 distinct CDR3 sequences, approximately 17% seen once, with about 4.7% in the top ten. The starting material was whole blood, obtained at baseline. The receptors come from an adult who was a healthcare worker with PCR-confirmed SARS-CoV-2 infection or an uninfected control (not recorded which).

A few counts support this clonotype. V usage is TRBV12-3 or TRBV12-4 and J usage is TRBJ1-5, with 7 bases fitting TRBD1. After removal of 6 bases from V and 7 bases from J, the junction contained 12 bases not matched to a gene. The CDR3 is made up of 15 amino acids. The CDR3 region has the DNA TGTGCCAGCAGAGAGACAGGGTCAGGTATCCAGCCCCAGCATTTT. It is translated as CASRETGSGIQPQHF.

This clonotype was found a few times. This chain uses TRBV20-1 with TRBJ2-3, with a possible D match to TRBD2 (6 bases). With 3 bases removed from V and 6 bases from J, the gap between germline ends came to 13 bases. CDR1 and CDR2 from the germline V gene are DFQATT and SNEGSKA (reference sequence). This CDR3 has 13 amino acids. The CDR3 DNA is TGCAGTGCTAGCGGGAGTAATTCGGATACGCAGTATTTT. Amino acid sequence: CSASGSNSDTQYF.

The V and J genes are TRBV6-2 or TRBV6-3 and TRBJ2-7, with unresolved D. Germline assignment: CDR1 MNHEY and CDR2 SVGEGT. The CDR3 is 17 residues long. Trimming pared 2 bases from V and 6 bases from J, leaving 23 bases between. DNA of the CDR3: TGTGCCAGCAGTTACCAAGGCTGGCCGTTAGCTGCCTGCGAGCAGTACTTC. Residues: CASSYQGWPLAACEQYF.

This clonotype was observed a handful of times. This rearrangement joins TRBV11-2 to TRBJ2-3; D is ambiguous. Germline CDR1 reads SGHAT; CDR2 reads FQNNGV. V gave up 1 base and J gave up 0 bases, with 17 bases separating them. The CDR3 has 18 amino acids. The CDR3 nucleotides are TGTGCCAGCAGCTTAGCGCGAACTACCTTCACTAGCACAGATACGCAGTATTTT. As protein: CASSLARTTFTSTDTQYF.

The V call is TRBV9, the J call TRBJ2-1; 8 nucleotides agree with TRBD2. Germline CDR1 and CDR2: SGDLS and YYNGEE. V dropped 2 bases and J dropped 6; count of bases not matched to a gene: 10. This CDR3 is built from 16 residues. CDR3 in amino acids: CASSVDPAGVANEQFF. The CDR3 DNA sequence: TGTGCCAGCAGCGTGGACCCAGCGGGAGTGGCCAATGAGCAGTTCTTC.

This clonotype was found a few times. The rearrangement links TRBV19 to TRBJ1-4; no firm D call. Germline-derived CDR1 and CDR2 are LNHDA and SQIVND (reference sequence). V lost 5 bases to trimming and J lost 8 bases, with 18 bases between them. The CDR3 consists of 15 residues. The chain's CDR3 is CASSSRPESGEKLFF. CDR3 coding DNA: TGTGCCAGTAGTTCCCGACCGGAATCGGGGGAAAAACTGTTTTTT.

This clonotype was seen more than once but under ten times. This rearrangement joins TRBV6-1 to TRBJ2-3, with no clear D. CDR3 length: 14 residues. V lost 3 bases to trimming and J lost 2 bases, with 9 bases between them. Looked up from germline, CDR1 is MNHNS and CDR2 is SASEGT. The CDR3 region has the DNA TGTGCCAGCAGTGAGGACGTTATCACAGATACGCAGTATTTT. It is translated as CASSEDVITDTQYF.

This clonotype occurred many times. This chain uses TRBV7-9 with TRBJ1-2; maybe TRBD1 (6 bases). CDR3 size: 12 residues. Germline CDR1 reads SEHNR; CDR2 reads FQNEAQ (reference sequence). V was cut by 5 bases and J by 5 bases, with 9 bases left in between. CDR3 residues: CASSPQGYGYTF. The CDR3 DNA reads as TGTGCCAGCAGCCCACAGGGATATGGCTACACCTTC.

The J gene is TRBJ2-3, the V gene TRBV6-5, with D uncertain. CDR1 is MNHEY, CDR2 SVGAGI, per germline. The CDR3 contains 16 residues. V was clipped by 0 bases and J by 3 bases, with 13 bases between them. The CDR3 nucleotides are TGTGCCAGCAGTTACTCTAGTGAGAGTCGTACAGATACGCAGTATTTT. Translated: CASSYSSESRTDTQYF.

The chain joins TRBV10-3 to TRBJ1-1; possible D gene TRBD1, 5 bases. This CDR3 contains 13 residues. The V end was cut by 10 bases, the J end by 1 base, with 13 bases between. CDR1 is ENHRY and CDR2 is SYGVKD in the germline V gene. The CDR3: CASREEANTEAFF. CDR3 bases: TGTGCCAGCAGGGAAGAAGCGAACACTGAAGCTTTCTTT.